The clone carrying this TCR beta chain appeared a few times. Its antigen is undetermined. This specimen comes from a study of T-cell memory formation after mild COVID-19. Study-wide findings and caveats: Confirmation was lacking for SARS-CoV-2 specificity of second-wave clones that peaked on day 37. The pre-infection memory compartment contained some responding clones, suggesting cross-reactive memory joined. Clones shrinking from day 15 to 85 showed even CD4/CD8 mixes; later expanders tilted CD4+.

Each CDR3 protein gets one entry after TCRdb re-called the 5' RACE reads with MiXCR. This table holds roughly 600,000 distinct CDR3 sequences, 15% to 20% found once. The CDR3 spans 13 residues. Germline V gene data show CDR1 as DFQATT and CDR2 as SNEGSKA (reference sequence). The ends were cut back, 4 bases at V and 5 bases at J, with 11 bases in the middle. The chain has TRBV20-1 and TRBJ2-2; possible D gene TRBD2, 6 bases. Sequences were obtained from PBMCs or a T cell subset sorted from them (not recorded which). The sequence derives from an adult woman who had mild COVID-19 (a few samples of this study predate the infection). Cell type and time point are not known. The CDR3 is CSATGSSTGELFF. CDR3 DNA sequence: TGCAGTGCTACCGGGAGTTCGACCGGGGAGCTGTTTTTT.